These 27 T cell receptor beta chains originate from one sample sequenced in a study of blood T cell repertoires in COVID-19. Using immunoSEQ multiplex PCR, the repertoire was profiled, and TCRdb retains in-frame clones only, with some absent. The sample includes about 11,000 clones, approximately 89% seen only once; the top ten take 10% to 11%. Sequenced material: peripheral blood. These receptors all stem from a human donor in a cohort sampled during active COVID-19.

CDR3 bases: TGTGCCAGCAGTTTGGGGGGGGAGAATCAGCCCCAGCATTTT. Protein: CASSLGGENQPQHF. The chain has TRBV27 and TRBJ1-5, with D tentatively TRBD1 (5 bases). V lost 3 bases and J 4 bases, leaving 10 bases between the germline ends. This CDR3 has 14 residues. CDR1 MNHEY and CDR2 SMNVEV come from the germline V gene (reference sequence).

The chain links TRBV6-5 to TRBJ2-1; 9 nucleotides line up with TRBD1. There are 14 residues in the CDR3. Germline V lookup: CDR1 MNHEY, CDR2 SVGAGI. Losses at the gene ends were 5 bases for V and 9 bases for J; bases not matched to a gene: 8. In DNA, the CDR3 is TGTGCCAGCAGTCTGGACAGGGGAAGGAGTGAGCAGTTCTTC. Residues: CASSLDRGRSEQFF.

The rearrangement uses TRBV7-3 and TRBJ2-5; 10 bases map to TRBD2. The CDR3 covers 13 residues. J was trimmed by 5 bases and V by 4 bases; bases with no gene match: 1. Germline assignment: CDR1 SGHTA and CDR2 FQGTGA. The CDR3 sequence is CASSSTSGETQYF. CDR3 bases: TGTGCCAGCAGCTCGACTAGCGGGGAGACCCAGTACTTC.

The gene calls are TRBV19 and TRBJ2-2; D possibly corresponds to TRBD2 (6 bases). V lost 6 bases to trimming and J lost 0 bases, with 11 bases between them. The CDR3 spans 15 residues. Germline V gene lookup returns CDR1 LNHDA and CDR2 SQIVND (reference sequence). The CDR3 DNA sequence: TGTGCCAGTAGATTAGCGGACACGAACACCGGGGAGCTGTTTTTT. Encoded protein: CASRLADTNTGELFF.

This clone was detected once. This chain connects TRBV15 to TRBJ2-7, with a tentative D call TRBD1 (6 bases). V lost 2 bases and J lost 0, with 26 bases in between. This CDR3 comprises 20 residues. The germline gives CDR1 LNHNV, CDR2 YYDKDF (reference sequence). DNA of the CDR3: TGTGCCACCAGCAGATTTCAGGGGCCCTTAAACAAAAAACACTCCTACGAGCAGTACTTC. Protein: CATSRFQGPLNKKHSYEQYF.

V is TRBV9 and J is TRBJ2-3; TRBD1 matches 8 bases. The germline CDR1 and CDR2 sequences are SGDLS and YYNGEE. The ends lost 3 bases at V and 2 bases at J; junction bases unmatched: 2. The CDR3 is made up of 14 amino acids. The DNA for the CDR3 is TGTGCCAGCAGCGCGACAGGGGCCACAGATACGCAGTATTTT. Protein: CASSATGATDTQYF.

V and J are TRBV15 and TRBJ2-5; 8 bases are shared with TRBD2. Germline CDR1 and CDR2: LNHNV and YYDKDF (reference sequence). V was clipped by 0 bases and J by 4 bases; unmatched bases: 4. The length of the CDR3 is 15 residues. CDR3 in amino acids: CATSRDTSGGETQYF. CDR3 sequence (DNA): TGTGCCACCAGCAGAGATACTAGCGGTGGAGAGACCCAGTACTTC.

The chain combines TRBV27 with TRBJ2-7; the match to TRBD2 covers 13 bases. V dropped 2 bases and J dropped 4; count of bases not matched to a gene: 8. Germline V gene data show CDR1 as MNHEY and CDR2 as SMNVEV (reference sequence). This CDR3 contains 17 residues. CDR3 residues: CASSLLIPGLAGYEQYF. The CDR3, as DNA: TGTGCCAGCAGTTTACTGATCCCGGGACTAGCGGGATACGAGCAGTACTTC.

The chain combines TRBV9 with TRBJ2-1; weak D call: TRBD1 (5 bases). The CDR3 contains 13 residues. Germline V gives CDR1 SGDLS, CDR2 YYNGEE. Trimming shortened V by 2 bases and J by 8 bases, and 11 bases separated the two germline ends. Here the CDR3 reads CASSVGQRDEQFF. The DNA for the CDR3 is TGTGCCAGCAGCGTGGGGCAGCGCGATGAGCAGTTCTTC.

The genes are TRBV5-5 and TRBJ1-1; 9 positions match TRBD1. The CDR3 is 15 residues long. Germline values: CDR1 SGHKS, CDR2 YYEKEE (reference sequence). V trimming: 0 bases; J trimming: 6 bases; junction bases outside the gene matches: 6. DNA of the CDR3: TGTGCCAGCAGCTTGGTGGCACAGGGGGCCGCTGAAGCTTTCTTT. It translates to CASSLVAQGAAEAFF. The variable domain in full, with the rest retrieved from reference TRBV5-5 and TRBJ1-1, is DAGVTQSPTHLIKTRGQQVTLRCSPISGHKSVSWYQQVLGQGPQFIFQYYEKEERGRGNFPDRFSARQFPNYSSELNVNALLLGDSALYLCASSLVAQGAAEAFFGQGTRLTVV.

The CDR3 coding sequence is TGTGCCAGCAGCCCAAAGCGGGGCATTTCGTACAATGAGCAGTTCTTC. Translating gives CASSPKRGISYNEQFF. The chain joins TRBV7-3 to TRBJ2-1; 7 nucleotides line up with TRBD2. V trimming: 5 bases; J trimming: 4 bases; junction bases outside the gene matches: 11. Germline V gives CDR1 SGHTA, CDR2 FQGTGA. This CDR3 spans 16 amino acids.

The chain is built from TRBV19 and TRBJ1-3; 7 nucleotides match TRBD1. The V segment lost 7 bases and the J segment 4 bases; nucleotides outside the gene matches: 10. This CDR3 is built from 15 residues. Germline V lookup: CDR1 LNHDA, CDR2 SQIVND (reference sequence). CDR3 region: CASIARRTGGNTIYF. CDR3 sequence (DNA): TGTGCCAGTATCGCACGCCGGACAGGAGGAAACACCATATATTTT.

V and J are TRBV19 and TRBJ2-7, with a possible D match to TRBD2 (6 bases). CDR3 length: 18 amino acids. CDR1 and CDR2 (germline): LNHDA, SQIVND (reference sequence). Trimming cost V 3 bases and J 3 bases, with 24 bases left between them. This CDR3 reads CASSMSWRGPRRDYEQYF. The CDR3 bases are TGTGCCAGTAGTATGTCTTGGCGGGGACCTCGCAGGGACTACGAGCAGTACTTC.

CDR3 residues: CASRGEDRGQEKLFF. CDR3 nucleotides: TGTGCCAGCAGAGGGGAAGACAGGGGGCAGGAAAAACTGTTTTTT. The chain combines TRBV25-1 with TRBJ1-4; 10 positions agree with TRBD1. J lost 8 bases, V lost 6 bases, and 9 bases had no gene match. Germline values: CDR1 MGHDK, CDR2 SYGVNS. The CDR3 totals 15 residues.

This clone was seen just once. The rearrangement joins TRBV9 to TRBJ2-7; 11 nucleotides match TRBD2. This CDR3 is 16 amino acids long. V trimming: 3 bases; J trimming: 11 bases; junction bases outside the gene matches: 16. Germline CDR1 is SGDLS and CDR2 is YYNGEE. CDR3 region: CASSAGPASSGGAEYF. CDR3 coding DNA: TGTGCCAGCAGCGCGGGACCTGCAAGTAGCGGGGGGGCAGAGTACTTC.

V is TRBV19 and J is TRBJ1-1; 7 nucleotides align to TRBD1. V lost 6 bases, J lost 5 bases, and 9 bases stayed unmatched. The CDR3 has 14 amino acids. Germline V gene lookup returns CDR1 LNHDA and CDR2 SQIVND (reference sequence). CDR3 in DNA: TGTGCCAGTAGGACCACGACAGGGTTTACTGAAGCTTTCTTT. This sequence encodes CASRTTTGFTEAFF. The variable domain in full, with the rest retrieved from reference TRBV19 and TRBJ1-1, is DGGITQSPKYLFRKEGQNVTLSCEQNLNHDAMYWYRQDPGQGLRLIYYSQIVNDFQKGDIAEGYSVSREKKESFPLTVTSAQKNPTAFYLCASRTTTGFTEAFFGQGTRLTVV.

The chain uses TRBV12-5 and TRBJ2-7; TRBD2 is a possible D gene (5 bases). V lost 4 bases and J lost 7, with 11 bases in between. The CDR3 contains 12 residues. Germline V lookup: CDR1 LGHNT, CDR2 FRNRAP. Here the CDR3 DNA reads TGTGCTAGTGGTTCGCGGACGGGAGAGCAGTACTTC. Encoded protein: CASGSRTGEQYF. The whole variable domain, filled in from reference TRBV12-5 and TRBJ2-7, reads DARVTQTPRHKVTEMGQEVTMRCQPILGHNTVFWYRQTMMQGLELLAYFRNRAPLDDSGMPKDRFSAEMPDATLATLKIQPSEPRDSAVYFCASGSRTGEQYFGPGTRLTVT.

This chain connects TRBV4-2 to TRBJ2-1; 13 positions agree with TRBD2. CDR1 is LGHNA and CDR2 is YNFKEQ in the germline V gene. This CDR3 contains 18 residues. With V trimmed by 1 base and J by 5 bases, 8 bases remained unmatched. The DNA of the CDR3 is TGTGCCAGCAGCCAAGCTTCGACTAGCGGGGGGCTTAACAATGAGCAGTTCTTC. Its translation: CASSQASTSGGLNNEQFF.

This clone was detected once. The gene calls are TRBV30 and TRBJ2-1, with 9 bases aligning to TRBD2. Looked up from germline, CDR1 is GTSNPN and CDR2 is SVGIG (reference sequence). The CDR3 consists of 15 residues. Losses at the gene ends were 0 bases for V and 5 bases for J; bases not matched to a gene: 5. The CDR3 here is CAWSVGGGANNEQFF. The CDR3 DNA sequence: TGTGCCTGGAGTGTGGGCGGGGGGGCCAACAATGAGCAGTTCTTC.

The CDR3 spells CASSLRDRPYEQYF. The CDR3 DNA is TGTGCCAGCAGCCTCCGGGACAGACCCTACGAGCAGTACTTC. The chain is built from TRBV6-5 and TRBJ2-7; 7 nucleotides match TRBD1. With 6 bases clipped from V and 2 bases from J, the junction kept 7 bases outside the gene matches. This CDR3 is 14 amino acids long. Germline V gene lookup returns CDR1 MNHEY and CDR2 SVGAGI.

The CDR3 is CASSLAGTTGELFF. The CDR3 coding sequence is TGTGCCAGCAGCCTGGCGGGAACCACCGGGGAGCTGTTTTTT. V is TRBV5-5 and J is TRBJ2-2; a weak D match, TRBD2 (6 bases). Trimming took 4 bases from V and 4 from J, leaving 11 bases between them. Germline-derived CDR1 and CDR2 are SGHKS and YYEKEE (reference sequence). This CDR3 comprises 14 residues.

CDR3 amino acids: CASSPPARQDGYTF. The DNA of the CDR3 is TGTGCCAGCTCACCACCAGCGAGACAGGATGGCTACACCTTC. V usage is TRBV18 and J usage is TRBJ1-2; possible D gene TRBD1, 6 bases. Germline V gene data show CDR1 as KGHSH and CDR2 as LQKENI. The CDR3 has 14 amino acids. Deletions cut 0 bases from V and 6 bases from J, with 11 bases between.

The CDR3, as DNA: TGCGCCAGCAGCTTGGCGGGACAGACTAATCAGCCCCAGCATTTT. It is translated as CASSLAGQTNQPQHF. V gene TRBV5-1 combines with J gene TRBJ1-5, with 7 bases aligning to TRBD1. The CDR3 sequence is 15 residues long. The germline V gene has CDR1 SGHRS and CDR2 YFSETQ. Germline trimming cut 0 bases from V and 4 bases from J; bases unmatched to any gene: 4.

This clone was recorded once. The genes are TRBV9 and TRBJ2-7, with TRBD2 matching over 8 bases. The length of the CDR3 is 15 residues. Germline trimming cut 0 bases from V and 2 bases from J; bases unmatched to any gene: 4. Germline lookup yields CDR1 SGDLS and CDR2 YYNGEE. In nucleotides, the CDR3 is TGTGCCAGCAGCGTAGGGCCGGGGGGGACCTACGAGCAGTACTTC. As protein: CASSVGPGGTYEQYF.

The chain's CDR3 is CAWLGPGQGPSADYGYTF. Here the CDR3 DNA reads TGTGCCTGGCTCGGACCGGGACAGGGGCCTTCCGCGGACTATGGCTACACCTTC. The chain recombines TRBV30 with TRBJ1-2; 10 bases are shared with TRBD1. The CDR3 extends over 18 amino acids. V was clipped by 5 bases and J by 3 bases; unmatched bases: 18. The germline V gene has CDR1 GTSNPN and CDR2 SVGIG (reference sequence).

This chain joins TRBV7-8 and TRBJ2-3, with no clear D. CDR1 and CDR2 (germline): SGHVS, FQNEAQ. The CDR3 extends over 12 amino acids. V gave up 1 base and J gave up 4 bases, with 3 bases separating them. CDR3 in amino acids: CASSLVSDTQYF. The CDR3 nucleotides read TGTGCCAGCAGCTTAGTCTCAGATACGCAGTATTTT. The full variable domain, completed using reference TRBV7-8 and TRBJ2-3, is GAGVSQSPRYKVAKRGQDVALRCDPISGHVSLFWYQQALGQGPEFLTYFQNEAQLDKSGLPSDRFFAERPEGSVSTLKIQRTQQEDSAVYLCASSLVSDTQYFGPGTRLTVL.

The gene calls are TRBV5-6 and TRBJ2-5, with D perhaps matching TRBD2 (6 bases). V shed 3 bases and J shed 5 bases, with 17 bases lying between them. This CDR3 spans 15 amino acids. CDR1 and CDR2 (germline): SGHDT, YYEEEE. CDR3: CASSWNGGVGETQYF. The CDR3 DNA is TGTGCCAGCAGCTGGAATGGCGGGGTGGGGGAGACCCAGTACTTC.